The rows below give T cell receptor beta chains drawn from one sample of a study of blood T cell repertoires in COVID-19. Sequencing used immunoSEQ multiplex PCR; TCRdb keeps in-frame clones, though not all of them. The table shows about 150,000 clones, with 84% occurring only once. Sequencing input: PBMCs or T cells enriched from blood (not recorded which). The origin of the receptors is a woman in her forties or fifties with acute COVID-19. CDR3s include the opening cysteine and the closing phenylalanine or tryptophan. A D gene is named only where the DNA matches it firmly. Not every row has a clone size; where given, it reads once, few, many or a size class.

TRBJ1-5,.,TRBD1,TRBV19,TGTGCCAGTAAAGGGGGGACAGGTCTTAATCAGCCCCAGCATTTT,CASKGGTGLNQPQHF
TRBJ1-2,.,.,TRBV7-9,TGTGCCAGCAGCGAACCCGGGACAAAATCACCGGGGGGCTACACCTTC,CASSEPGTKSPGGYTF
TRBJ2-1,.,TRBD2,TRBV5-1,TGCGCCAGCAGCTTGGGGGCTAGCGGGACCAATGAGCAGTTCTTC,CASSLGASGTNEQFF
TRBJ1-1,.,.,TRBV29-1,TGCAGCGTTGAAGAGAGGTTAAAAGCCACTGAAGCTTTCTTT,CSVEERLKATEAFF
TRBJ1-5,.,TRBD1,TRBV10-1,TGCGCCAGCAGAGATAGACAGGGAAGCAATCAGCCCCAGCATTTT,CASRDRQGSNQPQHF
TRBJ2-1,.,TRBD2,TRBV10-1,TGCGCCAGCAGTGATTCGGGAGGTTACAATGAGCAGTTCTTC,CASSDSGGYNEQFF
TRBJ2-1,.,.,TRBV12-3/TRBV12-4,TGTGCCAGCAGATTAGTCGTCGGGAATGAGCAGTTCTTC,CASRLVVGNEQFF
TRBJ1-2,.,.,TRBV20-1,TGCAGTGCTAGTGCCGGGACATTGGACTACACCTTC,CSASAGTLDYTF
TRBJ2-2,.,TRBD2,TRBV7-2,TGTGCCAGCAGCTTATCCTCGGGGGGAGGCACCGGGGAGCTGTTTTTT,CASSLSSGGGTGELFF
TRBJ2-1,.,TRBD2,TRBV11-3,TGTGCCAGCAGCGAACCGGGACTAGGTAGCAATGAGCAGTTCTTC,CASSEPGLGSNEQFF
TRBJ1-6,few,TRBD1,TRBV27,TGTGCCAGCAGTTTACAAGGGGGCGGTTCACCCCTCCACTTT,CASSLQGGGSPLHF
TRBJ1-2,.,TRBD1,TRBV9,TGTGCCAGCAGCCCGTCGGGACAGAGACCTAACTATGGCTACACCTTC,CASSPSGQRPNYGYTF
TRBJ1-1,.,.,TRBV7-9,TGTGCCAGCAGCCTCCGGACAGATACTGAAGCTTTCTTT,CASSLRTDTEAFF
TRBJ1-1,.,.,TRBV7-9,TGTGCCAGCAGCTTTAATGGACGGGCAGGGCGGAACACTGAAGCTTTCTTT,CASSFNGRAGRNTEAFF
TRBJ2-1,once,.,TRBV24-1,TGTGCCACCAGTGAGTCAGGGTGGGACAATGAGCAGTTCTTC,CATSESGWDNEQFF
TRBJ1-2,.,.,TRBV30,TGTGCCTGGAGTCCCCAGGCGAACTATGGCTACACCTTC,CAWSPQANYGYTF
TRBJ2-1,.,.,TRBV7-8,TGTGCCAGCAGCCCAAGCCCTAATGAGCAGTTCTTC,CASSPSPNEQFF
TRBJ1-2,.,.,TRBV28,TGTGCCACCACCCGGTGGCAGGATGGCTACACCTTC,CATTRWQDGYTF
TRBJ2-3,.,TRBD2,TRBV5-8,TGTGCCAGCAGCAAGGGACTGCGGGAGGGGGATACGCAGTATTTT,CASSKGLREGDTQYF
TRBJ2-7,.,TRBD2,TRBV5-6,TGTGCCAGCAGCGGGAGCGGGAGGGCCGACTACGAGCAGTACTTC,CASSGSGRADYEQYF
TRBJ2-2,.,.,TRBV5-1,TGCGCCAGCAGCCACGAGCAGGAGGGCACCGGGGAGCTGTTTTTT,CASSHEQEGTGELFF
TRBJ2-7,.,TRBD2,TRBV7-3,TGTGCCAGCAGCTTAAATCCGGGACTAGCGCTATACGAGCAGTACTTC,CASSLNPGLALYEQYF
TRBJ2-7,.,.,TRBV3-1/TRBV3-2,TGTGCCAGCAGCCCTCTCGGAGCCTACGAGCAGTACTTC,CASSPLGAYEQYF
TRBJ2-5,.,TRBD1,TRBV27,TGTGCCAGCAGGCAGACAGGGTCGCAGACCCAGTACTTC,CASRQTGSQTQYF
TRBJ1-4,.,TRBD1,TRBV6-1,TGTGCCAGCAGTGGAGGACAGGGAGGGGCAACTAATGAAAAACTGTTTTTT,CASSGGQGGATNEKLFF
TRBJ2-4,.,TRBD1,TRBV19,TGTGCCAGTTCGAGTAAGGGCAGGGGGTCCGGAAACATTCAGTACTTC,CASSSKGRGSGNIQYF
TRBJ2-7,.,.,TRBV7-9,TGTGCCAGCAGCAATGCGAACGAGCAGTACTTC,CASSNANEQYF
TRBJ1-6,few,.,TRBV16,TGTGCCAGCAGCCAATCCGTGACAGCCAATTCACCCCTCCACTTT,CASSQSVTANSPLHF
TRBJ1-1,.,TRBD1,TRBV11-3,TGTGCCAGCAGCTTAGGGGATCCTTGGACAGGAGGCACTGAAGCTTTCTTT,CASSLGDPWTGGTEAFF
TRBJ2-2,.,.,TRBV4-1,TGCGCCAGCAGCCAACAGGGTTCCGGTAAATCCGGGGAGCTGTTTTTT,CASSQQGSGKSGELFF
TRBJ2-3,.,.,TRBV5-1,TGCGCCAGCAGCTTGCAGGGCTTTTCGGATACGCAGTATTTT,CASSLQGFSDTQYF
TRBJ2-7,.,.,TRBV3-1/TRBV3-2,TGTGCCAGCAGCCTAGGCACAGGGTCCTACGAGCAGTACTTC,CASSLGTGSYEQYF
TRBJ1-1,.,TRBD1,TRBV18,TGTGCCAGCTCACCATCTTCCATGACAGGGGGCTTGACTGAAGCTTTCTTT,CASSPSSMTGGLTEAFF
TRBJ2-1,.,TRBD2,TRBV30,TGTGCCTTAGCGGGAGAGCAATACAATGAGCAGTTCTTC,CALAGEQYNEQFF
TRBJ2-1,.,TRBD2,TRBV6-5,TGTGCCAGCGGACCAAGGGGCGGGGGAGGAGGTGAGCAGTTCTTC,CASGPRGGGGGEQFF
TRBJ2-1,few,TRBD2,TRBV24-1,TGTGCCACCAGTGATCCCGGGACTAGCGGGAGGGAGCAGTTCTTC,CATSDPGTSGREQFF
TRBJ2-5,.,.,TRBV2,TGTGCCAGCGGGGACACGCGCCCGAAGGAGACCCAGTACTTC,CASGDTRPKETQYF
TRBJ2-7,.,TRBD2,TRBV12-3/TRBV12-4,TGTGCCAGCCTCCTAAGCGGGAAATACGAGCAGTACTTC,CASLLSGKYEQYF
TRBJ1-2,.,TRBD1,TRBV30,TGTGCCCAAACCGGACAGGGTTTCTATGGCTACACCTTC,CAQTGQGFYGYTF
TRBJ2-5,.,TRBD2,TRBV5-6,TGTGCCAGCAGCCGGGGACTAGCGGGAGGAATAGAGACCCAGTACTTC,CASSRGLAGGIETQYF